The 23 T cell receptor beta chains in this list originate from one sample, sequenced in a study of cytomegalovirus exposure and HLA in healthy donors. Primers for the PCR totalled 60 Vbeta and 13 Jbeta. The data were produced by immunoSEQ multiplex PCR, yet TCRdb's version contains in-frame clones alone and is incomplete. The sample has 160,000 or so clones, 65% to 80% seen once. Sequencing used PBMCs. The source of these receptors is a man aged 35-49 years in good health and CMV-seronegative.

The chain joins TRBV4-2 to TRBJ2-5; no clear D. The CDR3 consists of 15 residues. Germline-derived CDR1 and CDR2 are LGHNA and YNFKEQ. The V and J ends lost 0 bases and 4 bases respectively, with 12 bases between them. The CDR3 is CASSQDYDSRETQYF. The CDR3 bases are TGTGCCAGCAGCCAAGATTACGATTCTAGAGAGACCCAGTACTTC.

The chain is built from TRBV5-3 and TRBJ2-1; D not certain. TRBV5-3 is recorded as an ORF, its role being uncertain. This CDR3 has 15 residues. Trimming removed 2 bases from V and 0 bases from J, with 9 bases in between. The CDR3 nucleotides read TGTGCCAGAAGCTTTATGGCAAGCTCCTACAATGAGCAGTTCTTC. The encoded protein is CARSFMASSYNEQFF.

The V call is TRBV5-4, the J call TRBJ2-1; maybe TRBD2 (6 bases). The germline gives CDR1 SGHNT, CDR2 YYREEE (reference sequence). The V and J ends lost 4 bases and 5 bases respectively, with 7 bases between them. The CDR3 runs 12 residues. The CDR3 sequence is CASSRENNEQFF. The CDR3 DNA reads TGTGCCAGCAGCCGGGAGAACAATGAGCAGTTCTTC.

The chain employs TRBV9 and TRBJ2-5; 8 bases match TRBD1. The CDR3 is 12 residues long. Germline CDR1 SGDLS, CDR2 YYNGEE. V was clipped by 3 bases and J by 6 bases; unmatched bases: 1. CDR3 region: CASSARGQTQYF. The DNA for the CDR3 is TGTGCCAGCAGCGCCAGGGGGCAGACCCAGTACTTC. Full variable domain (missing parts from reference TRBV9 and TRBJ2-5): DSGVTQTPKHLITATGQRVTLRCSPRSGDLSVYWYQQSLDQGLQFLIQYYNGEERAKGNILERFSAQQFPDLHSELNLSSLELGDSALYFCASSARGQTQYFGPGTRLLVL.

The chain is built from TRBV28 and TRBJ2-2; 9 bases map to TRBD1. This CDR3 has 14 amino acids. The ends lost 6 bases at V and 5 bases at J; junction bases unmatched: 4. The germline V gene encodes CDR1 MDHEN and CDR2 SYDVKM. The CDR3 DNA reads as TGTGCCAGCAGACGACAGGGGGGGACCGGGGAGCTGTTTTTT. Translated, it gives CASRRQGGTGELFF.

J is TRBJ2-7 and V is TRBV6-5, with D possibly being TRBD1 (5 bases). Germline CDR1 MNHEY, CDR2 SVGAGI. Trimming removed 5 bases at V and 6 bases at J, with 17 bases between. This CDR3 comprises 14 residues. The CDR3 loop reads CASSPLGAGGEQYF. The CDR3 DNA reads as TGTGCCAGCAGTCCGCTAGGGGCCGGCGGCGAGCAGTACTTC.

This chain connects TRBV7-2 to TRBJ1-1, with a weak D call TRBD1 (6 bases). This CDR3 has 13 residues. V lost 5 bases to trimming and J lost 6 bases, with 13 bases between them. Germline V CDR1 and CDR2: SGHTA, FQGNSA. DNA for the CDR3: TGTGCCAGCAGCCCTCCGGGACACGCTGAAGCTTTCTTT. Protein: CASSPPGHAEAFF. Looking up the rest from reference TRBV7-2 and TRBJ1-1 gives the full variable domain: GAGVSQSPSNKVTEKGKDVELRCDPISGHTALYWYRQSLGQGLEFLIYFQGNSAPDKSGLPSDRFSAERTGGSVSTLTIQRTQQEDSAVYLCASSPPGHAEAFFGQGTRLTVV.

The chain is built from TRBV30 and TRBJ1-2; D might be TRBD1 (5 bases). V lost 0 bases, J lost 4 bases, and 6 bases lay in between. From germline, CDR1 is GTSNPN and CDR2 SVGIG (reference sequence). The CDR3 sequence is 12 residues long. The CDR3 coding sequence is TGTGCCTGGAGTGTAACAGGCTATGGCTACACCTTC. This gives the protein CAWSVTGYGYTF.

Comments on this clone: The germline gene is not matched at one end of the junction; a read error may be the cause. V usage is TRBV7-9 and J usage is TRBJ1-2; the D gene is possibly TRBD1 (6 bases). The CDR3 covers 12 residues. Germline loops: CDR1 SEHNR, CDR2 FQNEAQ (reference sequence). For the CDR3, the DNA is TGTTCCAGCAGCCCGAGACAGGAGGGCTACACCTTC. Its protein is CSSSPRQEGYTF.

The chain is built from TRBV7-6 and TRBJ2-7; possible D gene TRBD2, 6 bases. V lost 5 bases, J lost 7 bases, and 12 bases lay in between. There are 12 residues in the CDR3. Germline CDR1 reads SGHVS; CDR2 reads FNYEAQ. DNA for the CDR3: TGTGCCAGCAGCCCCATGGGGGGTGAGCAGTACTTC. Translated: CASSPMGGEQYF.

The table lists this clone with a count of one. The DNA for the CDR3 is TGTGCCAGCAGCCAAGAGAACCTAGAGGGGGGGAGGAATGAGCAGTTCTTC. It codes for CASSQENLEGGRNEQFF. The chain is built from TRBV4-2 and TRBJ2-1; D may be TRBD2 (7 bases). CDR1 and CDR2 from the germline V gene are LGHNA and YNFKEQ. The length of the CDR3 is 17 residues. With 0 bases removed from V and 7 bases from J, the gap between germline ends came to 19 bases.

The V and J genes are TRBV30 and TRBJ2-7; 11 bases match TRBD2. CDR3 size: 14 residues. CDR1 GTSNPN and CDR2 SVGIG come from the germline V gene (reference sequence). The J segment lost 6 bases and the V segment lost 0 bases, leaving 4 bases of the junction unmatched. The CDR3 region is CAWSVVTSGIEQYF. The CDR3 bases are TGTGCCTGGAGTGTCGTGACTAGCGGGATCGAGCAGTACTTC.

The chain recombines TRBV5-5 with TRBJ1-2, with D possibly being TRBD1 (5 bases). Germline CDR1 reads SGHKS; CDR2 reads YYEKEE (reference sequence). The CDR3 covers 15 residues. The ends were cut back, 5 bases at V and 2 bases at J, with 16 bases in the middle. For the CDR3, the DNA is TGTGCCAGCAGGTCCACAGGTCGGTCCAACTATGGCTACACCTTC. Encoded protein: CASRSTGRSNYGYTF.

The V call is TRBV30, the J call TRBJ1-1; no reliable D call. V was clipped by 3 bases and J by 1 base, with 9 bases between them. The CDR3 is 13 residues long. CDR1 is GTSNPN, CDR2 SVGIG, per germline (reference sequence). The CDR3 spells CAWSPTENTEAFF. The CDR3 DNA reads TGTGCCTGGAGCCCTACCGAGAACACTGAAGCTTTCTTT.

CDR3 sequence (DNA): TGCGCCAGCAGCCCATCGAGGCAGGGATCAGGTGAGCAGTTCTTC. Protein: CASSPSRQGSGEQFF. The V and J genes are TRBV5-1 and TRBJ2-1; weak D call: TRBD1 (5 bases). The CDR3 has 15 amino acids. Per germline, CDR1 SGHRS and CDR2 YFSETQ. Trimming left V 4 bases short and J 9 bases short, with 20 bases between.

The genes are TRBV21-1 and TRBJ2-7; TRBD2 is the table's D call, not checked against the DNA. TRBV21-1 is described as a pseudogene. The CDR3 has 16 residues. The CDR3 loop is CASSKGGAGERLEQYF. DNA for the CDR3: TGTGCCAGCAGCAAAGGGGGGGCGGGAGAACGACTCGAGCAGTACTTC.

There are a few counts of this clone. V and J are TRBV28 and TRBJ2-7; 7 bases are a match to TRBD1. V lost 7 bases, J lost 1 base, and 16 bases stayed unmatched. The CDR3 is made up of 17 amino acids. Germline values: CDR1 MDHEN, CDR2 SYDVKM. The CDR3 protein is CASNPGWGTDFSYEQYF. The CDR3 region has the DNA TGTGCCAGCAATCCTGGGTGGGGGACAGATTTTTCCTACGAGCAGTACTTC.

Remarks on this clone: At one boundary the junction diverges from the germline segment, which might be a read error. V is TRBV28 and J is TRBJ1-3, with 7 bases identical to TRBD1. The length of the CDR3 is 16 residues. Germline V CDR1 and CDR2: MDHEN, SYDVKM. The CDR3 sequence is CASRLYRGLSGNTIYF. The CDR3 DNA follows: TGTGCCAGCAGATTATACAGGGGTCTCTCTGGAAACACCATATATTTT.

The J gene is TRBJ1-2, the V gene TRBV10-3; no clear D gene. Trimming took off 3 bases at V and 2 bases at J, with 13 bases between the two ends. This CDR3 spans 15 amino acids. Germline loops: CDR1 ENHRY, CDR2 SYGVKD. Written as DNA, the CDR3 is TGTGCCATCAGTGACGGGCGGGTGACAAACTATGGCTACACCTTC. It codes for CAISDGRVTNYGYTF.

This clone was picked up a small number of times. The chain has TRBV7-2 and TRBJ2-7; 8 bases are shared with TRBD1. V was pared by 5 bases and J by 7 bases, with 7 bases of the junction left unmatched. This CDR3 is 13 amino acids long. Germline V gene sequence: CDR1 SGHTA, CDR2 FQGNSA. CDR3 sequence (DNA): TGTGCCAGCAGCCCTCGACAGGGGAGGGAGCAGTACTTC. Amino acids: CASSPRQGREQYF. Looking up the rest from reference TRBV7-2 and TRBJ2-7 gives the full variable domain: GAGVSQSPSNKVTEKGKDVELRCDPISGHTALYWYRQSLGQGLEFLIYFQGNSAPDKSGLPSDRFSAERTGGSVSTLTIQRTQQEDSAVYLCASSPRQGREQYFGPGTRLTVT.

This clone was counted once. The CDR3 sequence: CAIETSGSTDTQYF. CDR3 DNA sequence: TGTGCCATCGAAACTAGCGGGAGCACAGATACGCAGTATTTT. The rearrangement uses TRBV28 and TRBJ2-3; 9 nucleotides align to TRBD2. J was trimmed by 0 bases and V by 10 bases; bases with no gene match: 5. Germline V gene sequence: CDR1 MDHEN, CDR2 SYDVKM. The CDR3 has 14 residues.

A few counts support this clone. Mismatch with germline at one junction end may stem from a read error. V and J are TRBV5-4 and TRBJ2-6; 8 positions agree with TRBD1. CDR1 and CDR2 (germline): SGHNT, YYREEE (reference sequence). The CDR3 consists of 15 residues. This chain's CDR3 is CASSPGGSGANGLTF. The CDR3 nucleotides read TGTGCCAGCAGCCCAGGGGGCTCTGGGGCCAACGGCCTGACTTTC.

This clone was seen a handful of times. V is TRBV6-6 and J is TRBJ2-1, with D perhaps TRBD1 (6 bases). Between the trimmed V and J ends, which lost 6 bases and 3 bases, there was a span of 15 bases. CDR1 MNHNY and CDR2 SVGAGI come from the germline V gene (reference sequence). The CDR3 contains 15 residues. CDR3 region: CASSSFSGVYNEQFF. For the CDR3, the DNA is TGTGCCAGCAGCTCTTTTTCAGGGGTCTACAATGAGCAGTTCTTC.